The 22 T cell receptor beta chains reported below all come from one sample, sequenced in a study of blood T cell repertoires in COVID-19. TCRdb keeps only in-frame clones here, not all; method: immunoSEQ multiplex PCR. This table holds some 290,000 clones, 88% found once. Material for sequencing was peripheral blood. Receptors were obtained from a woman aged 25 to 39 with COVID-19, enrolled during active disease.

The chain joins TRBV9 to TRBJ2-2; 8 nucleotides line up with TRBD1. This CDR3 has 15 residues. Germline lookup yields CDR1 SGDLS and CDR2 YYNGEE. The V segment lost 0 bases and the J segment 3 bases; nucleotides outside the gene matches: 1. The CDR3 sequence is CASSVAGGHTGELFF. In DNA, the CDR3 is TGTGCCAGCAGCGTAGCAGGGGGCCACACCGGGGAGCTGTTTTTT.

This clone was seen just once. The chain combines TRBV5-6 with TRBJ2-2; D ambiguous. Germline V gene data show CDR1 as SGHDT and CDR2 as YYEEEE. There are 16 residues in the CDR3. With 4 bases removed from V and 1 base from J, the gap between germline ends came to 14 bases. CDR3 sequence: CASSPIDSRNTGELFF. The CDR3 DNA follows: TGTGCCAGCAGCCCGATCGATTCGAGGAACACCGGGGAGCTGTTTTTT.

This chain uses TRBV6-5 with TRBJ1-2; D possibly corresponds to TRBD1 (5 bases). The V and J ends lost 6 bases and 3 bases respectively, with 11 bases between them. The germline gives CDR1 MNHEY, CDR2 SVGAGI. The CDR3 length is 13 residues. The CDR3 DNA reads TGTGCCAGCAGAAAACAGGAGTACTATGGCTACACCTTC. Protein product: CASRKQEYYGYTF.

V gene TRBV9 combines with J gene TRBJ2-2, with a possible D match to TRBD1 (6 bases). Per the germline V gene, CDR1 is SGDLS and CDR2 is YYNGEE. V was trimmed by 3 bases and J by 4 bases, leaving 16 bases between them. There are 16 residues in the CDR3. DNA for the CDR3: TGTGCCAGCAGCGCCATTCAGGGGACGCTCACCGGGGAGCTGTTTTTT. Translating gives CASSAIQGTLTGELFF.

V usage is TRBV6-2 or TRBV6-3 and J usage is TRBJ2-5, with D hard to call. From germline, CDR1 is MNHEY and CDR2 SVGEGT. The CDR3 covers 13 residues. Trimming shortened V by 6 bases and J by 2 bases, and 10 bases separated the two germline ends. CDR3 nucleotide sequence: TGTGCCAGCAGCCTCAGGTTACAAGAGACCCAGTACTTC. This translates into CASSLRLQETQYF.

The V and J genes are TRBV30 and TRBJ1-2; 8 bases match TRBD1. The V and J ends lost 2 bases and 2 bases, in that order; junction bases with no gene match: 4. The CDR3 is made up of 14 amino acids. The germline V gene encodes CDR1 GTSNPN and CDR2 SVGIG (reference sequence). CDR3 nucleotides: TGTGCCTGGAGTAGGACAGGGTGGAACTATGGCTACACCTTC. Translated: CAWSRTGWNYGYTF.

V usage is TRBV19 and J usage is TRBJ2-1, with 9 bases matching TRBD2. Germline CDR1 is LNHDA and CDR2 is SQIVND (reference sequence). The CDR3 is made up of 17 amino acids. V shed 3 bases, J shed 1 base, and the junction held 7 bases outside the gene matches. The CDR3 DNA reads TGTGCCAGTAGTATCGAGTCGGCGGGAGGGTCCTACAATGAGCAGTTCTTC. Amino acid sequence: CASSIESAGGSYNEQFF.

This clone has only one observation. The chain recombines TRBV19 with TRBJ1-2; 7 nucleotides line up with TRBD1. The CDR3 runs 16 residues. Trimming removed 4 bases from V and 3 bases from J; junction bases left unmatched: 11. Germline V CDR1 and CDR2: LNHDA, SQIVND (reference sequence). CDR3 protein: CASSTPGDSHYYGYTF. CDR3 in DNA: TGTGCCAGTAGTACCCCCGGGGACAGCCACTACTATGGCTACACCTTC.

The DNA for the CDR3 is TGTGCCAGCACCCAGAGGGGAGGGACCGGGGAGCTGTTTTTT. Its translation is CASTQRGGTGELFF. The genes are TRBV3-1 (or the pseudogene TRBV3-2) and TRBJ2-2, with TRBD2 matching 7 bases. This CDR3 is built from 14 residues. With 7 bases clipped from V and 5 bases from J, the junction kept 7 bases outside the gene matches. The germline V gene has CDR1 LGHDT and CDR2 YNNKEL (reference sequence).

This chain uses TRBV14 with TRBJ2-7, with TRBD1 as a possible D gene (5 bases). The CDR3 sequence is 16 residues long. Germline V gives CDR1 SGHDN, CDR2 FVKESK. Trimming cost V 0 bases and J 3 bases, with 15 bases left between them. DNA for the CDR3: TGTGCCAGCAGCCAAGAATCAGGGCTCCCCTTCTACGAGCAGTACTTC. Amino acid sequence: CASSQESGLPFYEQYF.

The chain recombines TRBV5-6 with TRBJ2-3; 14 positions match TRBD2. Trimming cost V 0 bases and J 12 bases; bases outside gene matches: 12. CDR1 is SGHDT, CDR2 YYEEEE, per germline. The length of the CDR3 is 17 residues. The CDR3 loop is CASSLVGGLAGVEDQYF. CDR3 nucleotides: TGTGCCAGCAGCTTGGTAGGGGGACTAGCGGGAGTCGAGGACCAGTATTTT.

As DNA, the CDR3 is TGTGCCAGCTCACCGGTATCTAGCGGGTACACAGATACGCAGTATTTT. Its translation is CASSPVSSGYTDTQYF. The chain combines TRBV18 with TRBJ2-3, with 8 bases lining up with TRBD2. The CDR3 is 16 amino acids. Trimming took 3 bases from V and 2 from J; bases not matched to a gene: 7. Germline assignment: CDR1 KGHSH and CDR2 LQKENI. Full variable domain (missing parts from reference TRBV18 and TRBJ2-3): NAGVMQNPRHLVRRRGQEARLRCSPMKGHSHVYWYRQLPEEGLKFMVYLQKENIIDESGMPKERFSAEFPKEGPSILRIQQVVRGDSAAYFCASSPVSSGYTDTQYFGPGTRLTVL.

V gene TRBV20-1 combines with J gene TRBJ2-2; TRBD2 matches at 10 bases. J gave up 7 bases and V 3 bases, and 8 bases lay outside the gene matches. This CDR3 has 15 amino acids. The V gene's germline CDR1 is DFQATT and CDR2 SNEGSKA (reference sequence). The CDR3, as DNA: TGCAGTGCTAGTGGGAGCGGGAGGGATTTCGGGGAGCTGTTTTTT. Its protein is CSASGSGRDFGELFF.

The chain is built from TRBV24-1 and TRBJ1-4, with unresolved D. V was shortened by 2 bases and J by 3 bases, with 12 bases between the two germline ends. Germline CDR1 reads KGHDR; CDR2 reads SFDVKD. The CDR3 consists of 16 residues. The CDR3: CATSDSRTSPNEKLFF. CDR3 nucleotides: TGTGCCACCAGTGATTCCCGGACTTCCCCTAATGAAAAACTGTTTTTT.

The rearrangement links TRBV6-5 to TRBJ2-2; tentative D call: TRBD2 (6 bases). This CDR3 spans 15 amino acids. Germline CDR1 MNHEY, CDR2 SVGAGI. V was shortened by 5 bases and J by 4 bases, with 14 bases between the two germline ends. The DNA for the CDR3 is TGTGCCAGCAGTCGACTAGGATTGGTCACCGGGGAGCTGTTTTTT. This encodes CASSRLGLVTGELFF.

In the case of this clone: The junction shows a germline mismatch at one end, possibly a read error. The chain recombines TRBV7-7 with TRBJ1-1; 8 bases fit TRBD1. Germline CDR1 reads SSHAT; CDR2 reads FNYEAQ (reference sequence). The CDR3 extends over 13 amino acids. As DNA, the CDR3 is TGTGCTAGCAGCGCAGGGGGCGGCACTGAAGCTTTCTTT. It codes for CASSAGGGTEAFF.

J is TRBJ1-2 and V is TRBV19, with 7 positions matching TRBD1. Germline lookup yields CDR1 LNHDA and CDR2 SQIVND (reference sequence). This CDR3 has 14 residues. With V trimmed by 3 bases and J by 4 bases, 5 bases remained unmatched. The CDR3 nucleotides read TGTGCCAGTAGTATTGGAACAGGGGTCTATGGCTACACCTTC. Its protein is CASSIGTGVYGYTF.

The rearrangement links TRBV28 to TRBJ2-2; the match to TRBD1 covers 10 bases. J gave up 5 bases and V 6 bases, and 6 bases lay outside the gene matches. This CDR3 contains 15 residues. Germline CDR1 is MDHEN and CDR2 is SYDVKM. The CDR3 DNA is TGTGCCAGCAGCCCAGACAGGGGGCGGACCGGGGAGCTGTTTTTT. It codes for CASSPDRGRTGELFF.

V gene TRBV5-1 combines with J gene TRBJ2-2, with 9 positions matching TRBD1. The CDR3 loop spans 18 amino acids. The ends lost 1 base at V and 5 bases at J; junction bases unmatched: 12. Germline V lookup: CDR1 SGHRS, CDR2 YFSETQ. The CDR3 loop reads CASSLIGTGRSRTGELFF. The CDR3, as DNA: TGCGCCAGCAGCTTGATCGGGACAGGGCGGTCCAGAACCGGGGAGCTGTTTTTT.

V and J are TRBV24-1 and TRBJ2-3; 7 nucleotides line up with TRBD2. V dropped 6 bases and J dropped 5; count of bases not matched to a gene: 7. Germline-derived CDR1 and CDR2 are KGHDR and SFDVKD. The CDR3 is 14 residues long. This CDR3 reads CATSRAGVGDTQYF. DNA of the CDR3: TGTGCCACCAGTCGGGCGGGAGTGGGAGATACGCAGTATTTT.

This clone was observed a single time. This chain links TRBV5-1 with TRBJ1-6; perhaps TRBD1 as D (6 bases). Germline CDR1 is SGHRS and CDR2 is YFSETQ. V was cut by 4 bases and J by 6 bases, with 17 bases left in between. This CDR3 region has 16 residues. The CDR3 reads CASSQEVVRGNSPLHF. The DNA for the CDR3 is TGCGCCAGCAGCCAAGAAGTTGTCAGGGGTAATTCACCCCTCCACTTT.

The rearrangement uses TRBV6-4 and TRBJ2-1; 10 nucleotides agree with TRBD2. The CDR3 is made up of 16 amino acids. Germline CDR1 is MRHNA and CDR2 is SNTAGT. V was clipped by 3 bases and J by 10 bases; unmatched bases: 12. The CDR3 nucleotides read TGTGCCAGCAGTGAAGAAGGAGCGGGAGGGCCTCACGAGCAGTTCTTC. This sequence encodes CASSEEGAGGPHEQFF.